Listed below are T cell receptor beta chains from one sample, sequenced in a study of response to subunit inactivated influenza vaccine. TCRdb used MiXCR to reprocess the RT-PCR reads, holding one entry per CDR3 protein. The sample gives a few hundred thousand distinct CDR3 sequences, around 13% of which show up once; over 8.5% is in the top ten. Material: PBMCs from blood, obtained roughly 12 days after vaccination. These receptor sequences come from a man aged 50 to 60 who received an inactivated influenza vaccine. Both conserved end residues are trimmed from each CDR3. The D gene is left open where the match is weak.

TRBV3-1	TRBD2	TRBJ2-1	ATTQLLGLAGAYEQF
TRBV5-1	TRBD1	TRBJ1-1	AGGCARRDRGRDTEAF
TRBV24-1	TRBD1	TRBJ2-2	ATRTGTGGTGELF
TRBV7-9	-	TRBJ2-4	ASSFWGSLSGKNIQY
TRBV5-1	-	TRBJ2-3	ASSLSGEETDTQY
TRBV4-3	TRBD2	TRBJ2-2	ASSQGLADTGELF
TRBV4-1	-	TRBJ2-7	ASSQLGGAYEQY
TRBV20-1	-	TRBJ2-3	SAVPGANTDTQY
TRBV29-1	-	TRBJ2-5	SVDRERQETQY
TRBV20-1	TRBD1	TRBJ1-4	SAPGQGFQKLF
TRBV5-1	TRBD1	TRBJ2-7	ASSPDRVGREQY
TRBV6-2/TRBV6-3	-	TRBJ2-7	ASSFGDRTIYEQY
TRBV29-1	-	TRBJ2-1	SVVIAGSSYNEQF
TRBV12-3/TRBV12-4	-	TRBJ2-3	ASSESLERQY
TRBV30	-	TRBJ2-7	AWRLGGGYEQY